This TCR beta chain is from a study of blood T cell repertoires in COVID-19. The CDR3 is 17 residues long. TCRdb keeps only in-frame clones here, not all; method: immunoSEQ multiplex PCR. The sample yields more than 300,000 clones, approximately 89% seen once. The sequence came from a young woman who had recovered from COVID-19. Sample: peripheral blood. The V gene is TRBV21-1, the J gene TRBJ2-7; the DNA was not compared with TRBD2, the D call given in the table. TRBV21-1 is assigned pseudogene status. CDR3: CASSNTRDDPTYYEQYV. The CDR3 DNA is TGTGCCAGCAGCAATACGCGTGACGACCCGACTTACTACGAGCAGTACGTC.